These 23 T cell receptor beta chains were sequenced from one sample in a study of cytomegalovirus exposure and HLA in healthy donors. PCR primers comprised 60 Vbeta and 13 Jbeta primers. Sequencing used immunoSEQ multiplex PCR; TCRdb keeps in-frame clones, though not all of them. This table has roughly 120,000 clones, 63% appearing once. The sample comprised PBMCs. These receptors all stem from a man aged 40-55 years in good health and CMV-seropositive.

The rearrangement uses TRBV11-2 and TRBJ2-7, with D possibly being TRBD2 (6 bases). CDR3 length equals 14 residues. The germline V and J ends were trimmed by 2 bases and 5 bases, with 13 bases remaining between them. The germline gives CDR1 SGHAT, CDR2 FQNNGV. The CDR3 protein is CASSLNGRMDEQYF. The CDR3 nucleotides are TGTGCCAGCAGCTTAAATGGGAGGATGGACGAGCAGTACTTC. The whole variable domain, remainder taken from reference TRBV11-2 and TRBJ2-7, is EAGVAQSPRYKIIEKRQSVAFWCNPISGHATLYWYQQILGQGPKLLIQFQNNGVVDDSQLPKDRFSAERLKGVDSTLKIQPAKLEDSAVYLCASSLNGRMDEQYFGPGTRLTVT.

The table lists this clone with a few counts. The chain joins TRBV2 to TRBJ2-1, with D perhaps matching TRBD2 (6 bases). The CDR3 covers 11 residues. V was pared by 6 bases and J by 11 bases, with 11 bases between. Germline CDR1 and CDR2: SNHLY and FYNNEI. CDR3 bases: TGTGCCAGCAGGGAGGGACTCCAGCAGTTCTTC. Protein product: CASREGLQQFF. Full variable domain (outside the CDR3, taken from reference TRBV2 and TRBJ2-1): EPEVTQTPSHQVTQMGQEVILRCVPISNHLYFYWYRQILGQKVEFLVSFYNNEISEKSEIFDDQFSVERPDGSNFTLKIRSTKLEDSAMYFCASREGLQQFFGPGTRLTVL.

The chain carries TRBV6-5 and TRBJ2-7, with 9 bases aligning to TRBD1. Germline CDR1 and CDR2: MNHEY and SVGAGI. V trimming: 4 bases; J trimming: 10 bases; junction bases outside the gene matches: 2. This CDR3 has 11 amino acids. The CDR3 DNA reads TGTGCCAGCAGTTCACAGGGGGCACAGTACTTC. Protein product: CASSSQGAQYF.

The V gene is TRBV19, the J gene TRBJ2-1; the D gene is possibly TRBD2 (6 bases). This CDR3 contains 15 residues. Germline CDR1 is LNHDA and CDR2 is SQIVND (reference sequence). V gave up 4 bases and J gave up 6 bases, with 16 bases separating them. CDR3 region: CASSRTGLHSNEQFF. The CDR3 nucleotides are TGTGCCAGTAGTAGGACGGGACTCCACTCCAATGAGCAGTTCTTC.

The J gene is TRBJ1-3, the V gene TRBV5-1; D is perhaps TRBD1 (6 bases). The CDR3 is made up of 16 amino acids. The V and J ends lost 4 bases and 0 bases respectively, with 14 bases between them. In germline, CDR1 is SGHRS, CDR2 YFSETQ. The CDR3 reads CASSDGQPHSGNTIYF. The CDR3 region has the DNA TGCGCCAGCAGCGACGGACAGCCTCACTCTGGAAACACCATATATTTT.

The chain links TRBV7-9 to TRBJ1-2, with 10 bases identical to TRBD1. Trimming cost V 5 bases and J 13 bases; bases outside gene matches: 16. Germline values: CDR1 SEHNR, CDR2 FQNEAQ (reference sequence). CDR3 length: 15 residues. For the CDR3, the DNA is TGTGCCAGCAGCCGGCTCGCGACAGGGGGCGCCTCGGGCACCTTC. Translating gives CASSRLATGGASGTF.

The CDR3 nucleotides are TGCGCCAGCAGCCTCGGCGCAGGGGGCTCTAGCACAGATACGCAGTATTTT. Its protein product is CASSLGAGGSSTDTQYF. V gene TRBV5-1 combines with J gene TRBJ2-3; 8 bases match TRBD1. This CDR3 is built from 17 residues. The junction had 10 bases not matched to a gene; V was cut back by 4 bases and J by 0 bases. Germline V gives CDR1 SGHRS, CDR2 YFSETQ.

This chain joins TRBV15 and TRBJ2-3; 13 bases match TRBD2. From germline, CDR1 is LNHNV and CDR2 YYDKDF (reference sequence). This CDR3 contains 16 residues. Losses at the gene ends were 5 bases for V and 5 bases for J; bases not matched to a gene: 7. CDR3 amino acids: CATSHGLAGVGDTQYF. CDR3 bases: TGTGCCACCAGCCATGGACTAGCGGGGGTTGGAGATACGCAGTATTTT.

CDR3 protein: CASSPRPGQGSEAFF. In DNA form, the CDR3 reads TGTGCCAGCAGCCCCCGCCCCGGACAGGGATCGGAAGCTTTCTTT. The V call is TRBV7-2, the J call TRBJ1-1; 8 bases fit TRBD1. Germline V lookup: CDR1 SGHTA, CDR2 FQGNSA. Trimming at V came to 5 bases and at J to 8 bases, leaving 13 bases not matched to a gene. This CDR3 has 15 residues.

The CDR3 DNA is TGTGCCAGCAGCTTAGGTATAAGGTCTAGACGAATGAACACTGAAGCTTTCTTT. Residues: CASSLGIRSRRMNTEAFF. The chain links TRBV11-2 to TRBJ1-1, with unresolved D. Germline V gene sequence: CDR1 SGHAT, CDR2 FQNNGV. The V end lost 1 base, the J end lost 0 bases, and 18 bases lay between the germline ends. The CDR3 runs to 18 residues.

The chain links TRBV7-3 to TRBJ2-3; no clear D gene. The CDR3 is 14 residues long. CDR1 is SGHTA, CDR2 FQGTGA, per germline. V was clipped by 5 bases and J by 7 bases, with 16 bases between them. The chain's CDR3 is CASSPGYLFNTQYF. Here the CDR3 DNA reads TGTGCCAGCAGCCCCGGTTATCTCTTTAATACGCAGTATTTT.

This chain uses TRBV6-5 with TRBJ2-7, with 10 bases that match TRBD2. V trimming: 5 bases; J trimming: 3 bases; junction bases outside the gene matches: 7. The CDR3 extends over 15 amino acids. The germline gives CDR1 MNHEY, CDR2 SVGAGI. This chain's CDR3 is CASSASGRVHYEQYF. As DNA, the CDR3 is TGTGCCAGCAGTGCCAGCGGGAGGGTTCACTACGAGCAGTACTTC.

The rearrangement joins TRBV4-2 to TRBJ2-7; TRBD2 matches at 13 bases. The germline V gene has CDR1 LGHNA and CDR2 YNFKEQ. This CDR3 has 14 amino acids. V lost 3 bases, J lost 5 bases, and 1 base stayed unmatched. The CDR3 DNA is TGTGCCAGCAGCCAGACTAGCGGGAGGAACGAGCAGTACTTC. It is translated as CASSQTSGRNEQYF.

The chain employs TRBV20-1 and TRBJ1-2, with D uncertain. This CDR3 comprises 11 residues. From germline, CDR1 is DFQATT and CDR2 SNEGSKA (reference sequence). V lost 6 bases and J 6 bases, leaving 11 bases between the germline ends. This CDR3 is CSAAIGHGYTF. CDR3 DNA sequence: TGCAGTGCCGCAATCGGTCATGGCTACACCTTC.

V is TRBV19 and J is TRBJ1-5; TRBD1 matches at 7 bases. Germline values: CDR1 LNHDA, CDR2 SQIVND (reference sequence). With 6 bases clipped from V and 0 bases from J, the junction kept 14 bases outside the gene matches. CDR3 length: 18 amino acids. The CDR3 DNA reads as TGTGCCAGTAGCAAGGGACCTTTGAGGGGGCTTAGCAATCAGCCCCAGCATTTT. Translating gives CASSKGPLRGLSNQPQHF. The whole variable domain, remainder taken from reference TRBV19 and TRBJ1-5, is DGGITQSPKYLFRKEGQNVTLSCEQNLNHDAMYWYRQDPGQGLRLIYYSQIVNDFQKGDIAEGYSVSREKKESFPLTVTSAQKNPTAFYLCASSKGPLRGLSNQPQHFGDGTRLSIL.

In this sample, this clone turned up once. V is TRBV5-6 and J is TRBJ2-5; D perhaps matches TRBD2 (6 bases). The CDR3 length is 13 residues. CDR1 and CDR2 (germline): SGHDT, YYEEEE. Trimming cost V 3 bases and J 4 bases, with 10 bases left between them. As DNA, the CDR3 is TGTGCCAGCAGCTCGGGACTTTCAGAGACCCAGTACTTC. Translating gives CASSSGLSETQYF.

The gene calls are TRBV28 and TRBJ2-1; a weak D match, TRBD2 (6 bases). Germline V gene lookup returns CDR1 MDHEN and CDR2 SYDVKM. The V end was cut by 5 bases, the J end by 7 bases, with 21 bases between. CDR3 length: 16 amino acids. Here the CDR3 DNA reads TGTGCCAGCAGTCCATTTTCGGGGGTTTTTGGGAATGAGCAGTTCTTC. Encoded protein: CASSPFSGVFGNEQFF.

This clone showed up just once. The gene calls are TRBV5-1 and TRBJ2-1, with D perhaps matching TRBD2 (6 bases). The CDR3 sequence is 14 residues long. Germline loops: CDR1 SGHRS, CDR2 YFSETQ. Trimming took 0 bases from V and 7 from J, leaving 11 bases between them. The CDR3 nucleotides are TGCGCCAGCAGCTTGGTGGGCGGGACGAATGAGCAGTTCTTC. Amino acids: CASSLVGGTNEQFF.

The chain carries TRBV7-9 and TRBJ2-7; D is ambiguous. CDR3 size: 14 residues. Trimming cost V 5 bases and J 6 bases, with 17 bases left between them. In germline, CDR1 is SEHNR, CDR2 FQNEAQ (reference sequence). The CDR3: CASSPPIVGTEQYF. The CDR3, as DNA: TGTGCCAGCAGCCCTCCAATTGTGGGCACCGAGCAGTACTTC.

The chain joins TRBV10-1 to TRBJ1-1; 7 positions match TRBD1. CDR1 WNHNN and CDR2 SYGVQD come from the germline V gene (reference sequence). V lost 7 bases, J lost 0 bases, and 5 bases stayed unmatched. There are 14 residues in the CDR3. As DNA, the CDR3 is TGCGCCAGCATGGCAGGGGGTATGAACACTGAAGCTTTCTTT. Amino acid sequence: CASMAGGMNTEAFF.

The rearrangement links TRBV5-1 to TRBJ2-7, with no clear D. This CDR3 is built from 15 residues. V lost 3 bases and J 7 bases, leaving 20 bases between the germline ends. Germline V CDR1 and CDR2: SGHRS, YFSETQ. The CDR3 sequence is CASSSTHFLLGEQYF. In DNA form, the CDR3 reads TGCGCCAGCAGCTCCACCCACTTTCTTCTTGGTGAGCAGTACTTC.

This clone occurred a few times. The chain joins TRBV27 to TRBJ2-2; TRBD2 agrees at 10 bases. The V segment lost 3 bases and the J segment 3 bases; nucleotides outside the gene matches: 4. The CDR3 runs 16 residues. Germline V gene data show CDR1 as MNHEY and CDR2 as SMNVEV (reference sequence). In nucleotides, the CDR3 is TGTGCCAGCAGTTTTATTACTAGCGGGGACACCGGGGAGCTGTTTTTT. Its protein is CASSFITSGDTGELFF.

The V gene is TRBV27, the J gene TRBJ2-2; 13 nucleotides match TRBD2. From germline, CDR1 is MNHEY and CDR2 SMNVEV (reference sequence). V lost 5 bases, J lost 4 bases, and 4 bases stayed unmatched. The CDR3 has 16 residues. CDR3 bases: TGTGCCAGCAGTACAGGACTAGCGGGGGTCACCGGGGAGCTGTTTTTT. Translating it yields CASSTGLAGVTGELFF.